This T cell receptor (beta chain) was profiled in a study of blood T cell repertoires in COVID-19. In the study overall: T cells, B-cell-depleted T cells, or PBMCs provided the cDNA or gDNA that served as material.

The assay was immunoSEQ multiplex PCR, and TCRdb's table has in-frame clones only and misses some. The data contain about 300,000 clones, about nine tenths of them seen just once; the ten biggest clones take up roughly 2.3%. The germline CDR1 and CDR2 sequences are SGHAT and FQDESV (reference sequence). Trimming removed 5 bases from V and 4 bases from J; junction bases left unmatched: 7. This CDR3 contains 15 residues. Material: peripheral blood. V usage is TRBV11-1 and J usage is TRBJ2-3, with 9 positions matching TRBD2. This TCR came from a young man with active or convalescent COVID-19. DNA of the CDR3: TGTGCCAGCAGCGGTGTAGCGGGAGCCTCAGATACGCAGTATTTT. Its translation: CASSGVAGASDTQYF.